These T cell receptor beta chains were read from a single sample in a study of post-analysis software for immune sequencing data. One entry per CDR3 protein, called by TCRdb with MiXCR from the PCR reads. Among a few hundred thousand distinct CDR3 sequences listed, approximately 42% were seen once. The sample taken for sequencing was blood. These receptors were taken from a girl aged 2-10 years with multiple sclerosis. The CDR3 runs from the conserved cysteine through the conserved F or W. The order of the fields is J gene, V gene, clone size, D gene, CDR3 DNA, CDR3 protein. A D gene is named only where the DNA matches it firmly. Clone size is not always given. Where it is, it says once, few, many or a class for expanded clones.

TRBJ1-4,TRBV29-1,few,NA,TGCAGCGTTGAAGCCGCGGGTAATGGTGAAAAACTGTTTTTT,CSVEAAGNGEKLFF
TRBJ1-4,TRBV29-1,many,NA,TGCAGCGTTGAAGCGGGTGCTAATGAAAAACTGTTTTTT,CSVEAGANEKLFF
TRBJ2-1,TRBV28,NA,NA,TGTGCCAGCAGTTTAAGGATAGCGGCAGGCGACTACAATGAGCAGTTCTTC,CASSLRIAAGDYNEQFF
TRBJ1-6,TRBV5-1,few,NA,TGCGCCAGCAGCCCAGCGAAGAACAGCTTTTCACCCCTCCACTTT,CASSPAKNSFSPLHF
TRBJ1-2,TRBV10-3,many,NA,TGTGCCATCAGGCACAGGGACCTGCGCCCTAACTATGGCTACACCTTC,CAIRHRDLRPNYGYTF
TRBJ1-5,TRBV7-9,NA,NA,TGTGCCAGCGGCTTAGGCAGCATCAATCAGCCCCAGCATTTT,CASGLGSINQPQHF
TRBJ2-7,TRBV20-1,few,NA,TGCAGTGCTAGGTCAGGGTCTCTTCACTACGAGCAGTACTTC,CSARSGSLHYEQYF
TRBJ2-7,TRBV27,NA,NA,TGTGCCAGCAGTCCCATGAACGGCGTCTACGAGCAGTACTTC,CASSPMNGVYEQYF
TRBJ2-7,TRBV4-3,NA,TRBD1,TGCGCCAGCAGCCAAGCTTCGACAGGGCACTACGAGCAGTACTTC,CASSQASTGHYEQYF
TRBJ2-1,TRBV7-6,few,NA,TGTGCCAGCAGCCCACGGGCCGGGGGGCAGTATGAGCAGTTCTTC,CASSPRAGGQYEQFF
TRBJ2-7,TRBV27,NA,NA,TGTGCCAGCAGTTCGGGGGACCCCTACGAGCAGTACTTC,CASSSGDPYEQYF
TRBJ2-5,TRBV24-1,few,NA,TGTGCCACCAGTGACCAGACAAGTTCTCAAGAGACCCAGTACTTC,CATSDQTSSQETQYF
TRBJ2-5,TRBV7-8,NA,NA,TGTGCCAGCAGCATTAACTGGGGGAGGGGGGCAGAGACCCAGTACTTC,CASSINWGRGAETQYF
TRBJ1-5,TRBV6-6,NA,NA,TGTGCCAGCAGCTGGGACCTCAATCAGCCCCAGCATTTT,CASSWDLNQPQHF
TRBJ1-6,TRBV20-1,many,TRBD1,TGCAGTGCTGTCCCGGGACAGGGCCTTTCACCCCTCCACTTT,CSAVPGQGLSPLHF
TRBJ1-1,TRBV29-1,NA,NA,TGCAGCGTTGTCCCGGGGAACACTGAAGCTTTCTTT,CSVVPGNTEAFF
TRBJ1-2,TRBV6-6,NA,NA,TGTGCCAGCAGTCAGTATGACAGTTCCGGTTCCTACTATGGCTACACCTTC,CASSQYDSSGSYYGYTF
TRBJ1-2,TRBV6-5,few,NA,TGTGCCAGCAGTTACTCCTTAGATAGGGGCTACACCTTC,CASSYSLDRGYTF
TRBJ1-5,TRBV6-6,NA,NA,TGTGCCAGCAGTCGGCTGCAGGGGCAGCCCCAGCATTTT,CASSRLQGQPQHF
TRBJ2-1,TRBV7-2,NA,NA,TGTGCCAGCAGACAGCGAAGCTCCTACAATGAGCAGTTCTTC,CASRQRSSYNEQFF
TRBJ2-1,TRBV21-1,NA,NA,TGTGCCAGCAGCAGCCGGACTAGGGTTGAGCAGTTCTTC,CASSSRTRVEQFF
TRBJ2-3,TRBV29-1,few,NA,TGCAGCGTTTCCCGACAGTACTCAACAGATACGCAGTATTTT,CSVSRQYSTDTQYF
TRBJ2-7,TRBV20-1,NA,NA,TGCAGTGCTAGAAATTTTCGGGGTTTCTCCTACGAGCAGTACTTC,CSARNFRGFSYEQYF
TRBJ2-3,TRBV12-3/TRBV12-4,NA,TRBD2,TGTGCCAGCAGTTCGTCTCATAGGGGACTACTCACAGATACGCAGTATTTT,CASSSSHRGLLTDTQYF
TRBJ2-3,TRBV20-1,NA,TRBD1,TGCAGTGCTAGAAACCCTGGACAGGGCACAGATACGCAGTATTTT,CSARNPGQGTDTQYF
TRBJ2-3,TRBV28,few,TRBD1,TGTGCCAGCAGCCAGACAGGGGACCTCACAGATACGCAGTATTTT,CASSQTGDLTDTQYF
TRBJ2-3,TRBV5-1,NA,TRBD2,TGCGCCAGCATCCCTAGCGGGAGCGGAGATACGCAGTATTTT,CASIPSGSGDTQYF
TRBJ2-7,TRBV6-5,many,NA,TGTGCCAGCAGTTACGGGCGGATTGACTACGAGCAGTACTTC,CASSYGRIDYEQYF
TRBJ2-7,TRBV6-2/TRBV6-3,NA,TRBD2,TGTGCCAGCAGGGCTAGCGGAAACAATGAGCAGTACTTC,CASRASGNNEQYF
TRBJ2-7,TRBV6-2/TRBV6-3,NA,TRBD2,TGTGCCAGCAGTTATTTGCGAGCGGGGGGATACGAGCAGTACTTC,CASSYLRAGGYEQYF
TRBJ2-1,TRBV7-9,NA,NA,TGTGCCAGCAGCTTAAACCTGCTCTCCTACAATGAGCAGTTCTTC,CASSLNLLSYNEQFF
TRBJ2-1,TRBV20-1,NA,TRBD1,TGCAGTGCTAGCCAACAGGGGGCATACAATGAGCAGTTCTTC,CSASQQGAYNEQFF
TRBJ2-7,TRBV2,NA,NA,TGTGCCAGCAGTGGGCTGGCGGGTATCACCTACGAGCAGTACTTC,CASSGLAGITYEQYF
TRBJ1-2,TRBV20-1,few,TRBD1,TGCAGTGCTCCGGGACAGGGGGCTTCTGACGGCTACACCTTC,CSAPGQGASDGYTF
TRBJ2-7,TRBV6-2/TRBV6-3,NA,NA,TGTGCCGTTAATCGCGGAGGGAGTTCCACCTACGAGCAGTACTTC,CAVNRGGSSTYEQYF
TRBJ2-3,TRBV7-2,NA,TRBD2,TGTGCCAGCAGCGAGGTGGCGGGGGGTTATTTCGCAGATACGCAGTATTTT,CASSEVAGGYFADTQYF
TRBJ2-1,TRBV11-2,NA,TRBD2,TGTGCCAGCAGCTTAGAGGTCCTAGCGGGGGGGCCGTCTAGCAATGAGCAGTTCTTC,CASSLEVLAGGPSSNEQFF
TRBJ2-5,TRBV4-1,few,TRBD1,TGCGCCAGCAGCCAGAATAAAGACAGGGGATGGGAAGAGACCCAGTGCTTC,CASSQNKDRGWEETQCF
TRBJ2-3,TRBV7-8,NA,NA,TGTGCCAGCAGCCTAAGACACTCTGGAGTAGCAGATACGCAGTATTTT,CASSLRHSGVADTQYF
TRBJ2-7,TRBV5-1,few,NA,TGCGCCAGCAGCTTGGCAGGGTTGGACTACGAGCAGTACTTC,CASSLAGLDYEQYF
TRBJ1-4,TRBV7-9,NA,TRBD1,TGTGCCAGCAGCTCAGGGGACAGGGCAAATGAAAAACTGTTTTTT,CASSSGDRANEKLFF
TRBJ2-7,TRBV29-1,once,NA,TGCAGCGTTGCAGTAAAGATTGGTTACGAGCAGTACTTC,CSVAVKIGYEQYF
TRBJ1-5,TRBV7-2,NA,TRBD1,TGTGCCAGCAGCATCCAGGGGGGGAATCAGCCCCAGCATTTT,CASSIQGGNQPQHF
TRBJ1-4,TRBV20-1,NA,NA,TGCAGTGCTACAGGGGCAACTAATGAAAAACTGTTTTTT,CSATGATNEKLFF
TRBJ2-1,TRBV20-1,NA,NA,TGCAGTGCTCCCCGAGGAGCGGAGTACAATGAGCAGTTCTTC,CSAPRGAEYNEQFF
TRBJ2-5,TRBV20-1,NA,NA,TGCAGTGCTCATCGAGGGGGGGGTTGGGACCAAGAGACCCAGTACTTC,CSAHRGGGWDQETQYF
TRBJ2-3,TRBV29-1,NA,NA,TGCAGCGTTGAGGGGTTTAGCACAGATACGCAGTATTTT,CSVEGFSTDTQYF
TRBJ2-1,TRBV6-1,few,NA,TGTGCCAGCAGTGCAACTCTCAGGGTCCCCTACAATGAGCAGTTCTTC,CASSATLRVPYNEQFF
TRBJ2-2,TRBV29-1,NA,NA,TGCAGCGTTGTTAAGGGGAACACCGGGGAGCTGTTTTTT,CSVVKGNTGELFF
TRBJ1-1,TRBV20-1,NA,TRBD1,TGCAGTGCTAGACCTCAGGGGGGGAACACTGAAGCTTTCTTT,CSARPQGGNTEAFF
TRBJ2-1,TRBV11-2,few,TRBD2,TGTGCCAGCAGCCACAGCGGGGGGGCATCCAATGAGCAGTTCTTC,CASSHSGGASNEQFF
TRBJ2-3,TRBV29-1,NA,NA,TGCAGCGCCGTCCCAGGGGAGGATACGCAGTATTTT,CSAVPGEDTQYF
TRBJ1-1,TRBV28,NA,TRBD1,TGTGCCAGCCGGGACAGGTCGTTCACTGAAGCTTTCTTT,CASRDRSFTEAFF
TRBJ2-7,TRBV3-1,few,TRBD2,TGTGCCAGCAGCTCCCGGCTAGCGGGAGTTTTCAGGAACTACGAGCAGTACTTC,CASSSRLAGVFRNYEQYF